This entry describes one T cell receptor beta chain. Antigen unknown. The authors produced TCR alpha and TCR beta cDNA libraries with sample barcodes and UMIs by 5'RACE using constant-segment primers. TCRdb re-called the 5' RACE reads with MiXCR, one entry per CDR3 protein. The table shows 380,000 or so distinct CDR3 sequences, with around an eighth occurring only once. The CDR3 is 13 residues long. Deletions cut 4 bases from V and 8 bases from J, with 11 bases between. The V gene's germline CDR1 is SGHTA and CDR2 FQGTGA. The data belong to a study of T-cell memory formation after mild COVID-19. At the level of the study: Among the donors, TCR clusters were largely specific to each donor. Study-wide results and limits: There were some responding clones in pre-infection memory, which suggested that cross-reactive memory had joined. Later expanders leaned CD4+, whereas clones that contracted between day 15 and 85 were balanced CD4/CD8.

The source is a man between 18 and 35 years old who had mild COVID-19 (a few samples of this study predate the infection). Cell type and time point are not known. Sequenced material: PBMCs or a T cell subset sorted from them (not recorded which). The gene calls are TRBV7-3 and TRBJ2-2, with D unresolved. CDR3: CASSWTVRGELFF. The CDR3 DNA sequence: TGTGCCAGCAGCTGGACCGTCAGGGGGGAGCTGTTTTTT.